Below, 18 T cell receptor beta chains from the same sample are listed, as sequenced in a study of a mutant IDH1 vaccine in newly diagnosed glioma (dated by TCRdb to the early 2020s). Antigens for these TCRs are unknown. Libraries were constructed by the immunoSEQ multiplex PCR assay. Entries here come from immuneACCESS through TCRdb and include only in-frame sequences with V and J called. Some clones fail to appear in such tables; in the studies checked, an unresolved V gene covers under half of the shortfall, and the cause of the remainder is unknown. Here the sample has some 71,000 clones; around nine tenths occur a single time. 2% to 2.5% of the sample is in the top ten clones. According to the study, the label for this sample's time point signals: week 35, safety follow-up. Each vaccine dose was 300 ug of a 20-mer mutant IDH1 peptide in Montanide, given subcutaneously with topical imiquimod.

Sequenced here: PBMCs, sampled from a glioma patient whose treatment included an IDH1 peptide vaccine. The receptor set was obtained from a man between 25 and 39 years old with glioma.

This clone appeared once. This rearrangement joins TRBV4-1 to TRBJ2-7; possibly TRBD1 or TRBD2 for D (6 bases each). This CDR3 spans 15 amino acids. Germline V gives CDR1 MGHRA, CDR2 YSYEKL. The V and J ends lost 1 base and 4 bases respectively, with 14 bases between them. The CDR3 reads CASSQVRGERYEQYF. CDR3 coding DNA: TGCGCCAGCAGCCAAGTGAGGGGGGAAAGATACGAGCAGTACTTC.

The sample holds a few counts of this clone. The J gene is TRBJ1-1, the V gene TRBV2; D gene uncertain. Germline V lookup: CDR1 SNHLY, CDR2 FYNNEI. The CDR3 is 11 residues long. Between the trimmed V and J ends, which lost 8 bases and 6 bases, there was a span of 10 bases. The CDR3 DNA reads TGTGCCAGCCGGACTGCCTCTGAAGCTTTCTTT. It encodes CASRTASEAFF.

V usage is TRBV7-3 and J usage is TRBJ2-2; the D gene is possibly TRBD1 (5 bases). V was clipped by 5 bases and J by 6 bases, with 13 bases between them. Germline assignment: CDR1 SGHTA and CDR2 FQGTGA. The CDR3 runs 14 residues. This CDR3 reads CASSRQGGAGELFF. The CDR3 region has the DNA TGTGCCAGCAGCCGGCAGGGTGGGGCCGGGGAGCTGTTTTTT.

This rearrangement joins TRBV6-1 to TRBJ2-1, with D perhaps TRBD1 (6 bases). Trimming took off 6 bases at V and 3 bases at J, with 15 bases between the two ends. Looked up from germline, CDR1 is MNHNS and CDR2 is SASEGT. The CDR3 has 15 residues. The CDR3 bases are TGTGCCAGCAGGCTGGGACCGGGACACTACAATGAGCAGTTCTTC. The encoded protein is CASRLGPGHYNEQFF.

This clone occurred a few times. The chain couples TRBV2 to TRBJ1-1; D is undetermined. The ends were cut back, 3 bases at V and 0 bases at J, with 5 bases in the middle. Germline CDR1 and CDR2: SNHLY and FYNNEI. This CDR3 spans 13 amino acids. The DNA of the CDR3 is TGTGCCAGCAGTGACCAAGTGAACACTGAAGCTTTCTTT. Its translation: CASSDQVNTEAFF.

The V and J genes are TRBV27 and TRBJ2-7, with D unresolved. The CDR3 length is 13 residues. Between the trimmed V and J ends, which lost 6 bases and 4 bases, there was a span of 13 bases. The germline V gene has CDR1 MNHEY and CDR2 SMNVEV (reference sequence). The CDR3 sequence: CASSRLRSYEQYF. CDR3 in DNA: TGTGCCAGCAGCCGCCTCAGGAGTTACGAGCAGTACTTC.

This chain links TRBV10-1 with TRBJ1-2; the D is unclear. The CDR3 spans 13 residues. Trimming shortened V by 2 bases and J by 5 bases, and 9 bases separated the two germline ends. CDR1 and CDR2 from the germline V gene are WNHNN and SYGVQD (reference sequence). The CDR3 nucleotides read TGCGCCAGCAGTGAGGATCTCCTTTATGGCTACACCTTC. This encodes CASSEDLLYGYTF.

This clone has a handful of counts. The gene calls are TRBV28 and TRBJ1-5; 8 nucleotides line up with TRBD1. V shed 8 bases and J 2 bases; nucleotides not matched to a gene: 11. CDR3 size: 16 residues. CDR1 is MDHEN, CDR2 SYDVKM, per germline. DNA for the CDR3: TGTGCCAGCTGGAGGGACAGGAGTGTGGGCAATCAGCCCCAGCATTTT. It yields the protein CASWRDRSVGNQPQHF.

A single count supports this clone. The genes are TRBV30 and TRBJ1-4; 8 positions agree with TRBD1. The CDR3 has 14 residues. CDR1 and CDR2 (germline): GTSNPN, SVGIG (reference sequence). Unmatched junction bases numbered 13, after V lost 8 bases and J lost 8 bases. CDR3 DNA sequence: TGTGCCGCCTGGAGTTGGACAGGGAACGAAAAACTGTTTTTT. The encoded protein is CAAWSWTGNEKLFF.

The V call is TRBV5-1, the J call TRBJ1-5; tentatively, D is TRBD1 (5 bases). V gave up 0 bases and J gave up 0 bases, with 19 bases separating them. The CDR3 runs to 19 residues. Germline CDR1 is SGHRS and CDR2 is YFSETQ. CDR3 amino acids: CASSLDQGTPIRSNQPQHF. The CDR3 nucleotides read TGCGCCAGCAGCTTGGATCAGGGCACGCCGATTCGTAGCAATCAGCCCCAGCATTTT.

The V gene is TRBV10-3, the J gene TRBJ2-2; D is uncertain. The CDR3 totals 17 residues. Germline V gene lookup returns CDR1 ENHRY and CDR2 SYGVKD. V dropped 6 bases and J dropped 3 bases, with 20 bases sitting between them. The CDR3 loop reads CAISLESTARDTGELFF. CDR3 nucleotides: TGTGCCATCAGCTTAGAGAGTACCGCTAGGGACACCGGGGAGCTGTTTTTT.

J is TRBJ2-1 and V is TRBV11-1; D is undetermined. Germline CDR1 and CDR2: SGHAT and FQDESV (reference sequence). Trimming pared 2 bases from V and 4 bases from J, leaving 12 bases between. This CDR3 has 15 residues. CDR3 coding DNA: TGTGCCAGCAGCTTAAATGATGGTCGGTACAATGAGCAGTTCTTC. Residues: CASSLNDGRYNEQFF.

The V gene is TRBV30, the J gene TRBJ2-5; D not resolved. Germline V gene lookup returns CDR1 GTSNPN and CDR2 SVGIG (reference sequence). V was trimmed by 3 bases and J by 2 bases, leaving 19 bases between them. This CDR3 contains 16 residues. The CDR3: CAWSPLLPQAQETQYF. Written as DNA, the CDR3 is TGTGCCTGGAGCCCCCTTCTCCCCCAGGCTCAAGAGACCCAGTACTTC.

On this clone: Other DNA sequences within the sample encode an identical CDR3. This chain links TRBV18 with TRBJ2-1; 7 bases align to TRBD2. CDR1 is KGHSH, CDR2 LQKENI, per germline. The V and J ends lost 3 bases and 5 bases, in that order; junction bases with no gene match: 1. This CDR3 has 13 amino acids. CDR3 DNA: TGTGCCAGCTCACCGGGACTAAACAATGAGCAGTTCTTC. It is translated as CASSPGLNNEQFF.

As regards this clone: A read error is likely, as this CDR3 ends without the conserved phenylalanine or tryptophan. The gene calls are TRBV5-4 and TRBJ1-1; 7 bases agree with TRBD1. The junction had 7 bases not matched to a gene; V was cut back by 4 bases and J by 1 base. The CDR3 has 15 amino acids. Germline V gives CDR1 SGHNT, CDR2 YYREEE (reference sequence). CDR3 protein: CASSPQGVGNTEAFL. Here the CDR3 DNA reads TGTGCCAGCAGCCCCCAGGGGGTTGGGAACACTGAAGCTTTCCTT.

In this sample, this clone turned up a few times. The genes are TRBV5-1 and TRBJ1-1, with a possible D match to TRBD1 (5 bases). The V end was cut by 5 bases, the J end by 3 bases, with 14 bases between. CDR1 and CDR2 (germline): SGHRS, YFSETQ. This CDR3 comprises 14 residues. CDR3 nucleotide sequence: TGCGCCAGCAGGGGGTCGGGACGGGACACTGAAGCTTTCTTT. Translating it yields CASRGSGRDTEAFF.

V usage is TRBV29-1 and J usage is TRBJ2-7, with a weak D call TRBD2 (6 bases). Germline V gives CDR1 SQVTM, CDR2 ANQGSEA. Deletions cut 6 bases from V and 4 bases from J, with 19 bases between. This CDR3 comprises 14 residues. The CDR3 protein is CSVTQGLSLYEQYF. The CDR3 nucleotides are TGCAGCGTAACCCAGGGACTTTCGTTATACGAGCAGTACTTC.

The chain employs TRBV6-1 and TRBJ2-7, with D maybe TRBD2 (6 bases). Germline V gene data show CDR1 as MNHNS and CDR2 as SASEGT. V lost 8 bases and J lost 3, with 17 bases in between. The CDR3 sequence is 14 residues long. The CDR3 DNA reads TGTGCCAGCCGTCCTGTTACCGGGAGCTACGAGCAGTACTTC. Translating gives CASRPVTGSYEQYF.